This is a list of T cell receptor beta chains from one sample in a study of shared clonotypes between healthy human individuals. The protocol was immunoSEQ multiplex PCR, while the TCRdb copy is restricted to in-frame clones and leaves out a portion. In the table there are some 800,000 clones, about 91% of which are singletons. Sequencing was carried out using naive CD8+ T cells sorted from blood. Receptor source: a man under 40 in good health. Both conserved end residues are part of each CDR3. The D gene is left open where the match is weak. Not all rows give a size; the values are once, few, many and, for expanded clones, a class.

d_call: NA
j_call: TRBJ1-2
clone_size: NA
v_call: TRBV7-9
cdr3_nt: TGTGCCAGCAGCTTAGGGCCCGCCCCGAACTATGGCTACACCTTC
cdr3_aa: CASSLGPAPNYGYTF

d_call: TRBD2
j_call: TRBJ2-3
clone_size: NA
v_call: TRBV4-1
cdr3_nt: TGCGCCAGCAGCCAAGGTCCGGGACTAGCAGTAGATACGCAGTATTTT
cdr3_aa: CASSQGPGLAVDTQYF

d_call: TRBD2
j_call: TRBJ2-1
clone_size: NA
v_call: TRBV27
cdr3_nt: TGTGCCAGCAGTCCGGGACTAGCGGGCACCTACAATGAGCAGTTCTTC
cdr3_aa: CASSPGLAGTYNEQFF

d_call: TRBD1
j_call: TRBJ2-1
clone_size: NA
v_call: TRBV28
cdr3_nt: TGTGCCAGCAGTTTAGACACGACAGGGTCCGGGAACAATGAGCAGTTCTTC
cdr3_aa: CASSLDTTGSGNNEQFF

d_call: TRBD2
j_call: TRBJ2-2
clone_size: NA
v_call: TRBV19
cdr3_nt: TGTGCCAGTAGTATAGATAGGCTAGCGGGAGGCCTATCTAGGCCCGGGGAGCTGTTTTTT
cdr3_aa: CASSIDRLAGGLSRPGELFF

d_call: NA
j_call: TRBJ1-1
clone_size: NA
v_call: TRBV13
cdr3_nt: TGTGCCAGCAGCTTACCTTCCACTGAAGCTTTCTTT
cdr3_aa: CASSLPSTEAFF

d_call: NA
j_call: TRBJ2-3
clone_size: NA
v_call: TRBV5-1
cdr3_nt: TGCGCCAGCAGCTTGTCCGACGTCAGGGAGCTGGATACGCAGTATTTT
cdr3_aa: CASSLSDVRELDTQYF

d_call: NA
j_call: TRBJ2-2
clone_size: NA
v_call: TRBV14
cdr3_nt: TGTGCCAGCAGCCAAGATGAGAGTCGGACCTACACCGGGGAGCTGTTTTTT
cdr3_aa: CASSQDESRTYTGELFF

d_call: NA
j_call: TRBJ2-3
clone_size: NA
v_call: TRBV25-1
cdr3_nt: TGTGCCAGCAGTGAATATGAGGGAAATACGCAGTATTTT
cdr3_aa: CASSEYEGNTQYF

d_call: NA
j_call: TRBJ2-3
clone_size: NA
v_call: TRBV11-2
cdr3_nt: TGTGCCAGCAGCCGAATTACCCATACGCAGTATTTT
cdr3_aa: CASSRITHTQYF

d_call: NA
j_call: TRBJ2-7
clone_size: NA
v_call: TRBV19
cdr3_nt: TGTGCCAGTAGTATCGCAGGAAACCGCGAGCAGTACTTC
cdr3_aa: CASSIAGNREQYF

d_call: NA
j_call: TRBJ2-1
clone_size: NA
v_call: TRBV11-3
cdr3_nt: TGTGCCAGCAGCTTCGGTACCGACAGCTCCTACAATGAGCAGTTCTTC
cdr3_aa: CASSFGTDSSYNEQFF

d_call: NA
j_call: TRBJ2-3
clone_size: once
v_call: TRBV10-3
cdr3_nt: TGTGCCATCAGTGACCGGACCTTCGAAGATACGCAGTATTTT
cdr3_aa: CAISDRTFEDTQYF

d_call: NA
j_call: TRBJ2-1
clone_size: NA
v_call: TRBV4-1
cdr3_nt: TGCGCCAGCGGTGCCGTCCGGGACATCTACAATGAGCAGTTCTTC
cdr3_aa: CASGAVRDIYNEQFF

d_call: TRBD1
j_call: TRBJ2-5
clone_size: NA
v_call: TRBV7-9
cdr3_nt: TGTGCCAGCAGCGCAGACAGGGGGCAAGACCAAGAGACCCAGTACTTC
cdr3_aa: CASSADRGQDQETQYF

d_call: NA
j_call: TRBJ1-3
clone_size: NA
v_call: TRBV5-1
cdr3_nt: TGCGCCAGCAGTCATTTTGGGAACCCGGTGGACACCATATATTTT
cdr3_aa: CASSHFGNPVDTIYF

d_call: NA
j_call: TRBJ2-7
clone_size: NA
v_call: TRBV7-6
cdr3_nt: TGTGCCAGCAGCTTCCAAGGGGCGGGGTACGAGCAGTACTTC
cdr3_aa: CASSFQGAGYEQYF

d_call: NA
j_call: TRBJ1-1
clone_size: NA
v_call: TRBV27
cdr3_nt: TGTGCCAGCAGTTTATTTGTGAACACTGAAGCTTTCTTT
cdr3_aa: CASSLFVNTEAFF

d_call: NA
j_call: TRBJ1-1
clone_size: NA
v_call: TRBV19
cdr3_nt: TGTGCCAGTAGTATCGGGGCGAACACTGAAGCTTTCTTT
cdr3_aa: CASSIGANTEAFF

d_call: NA
j_call: TRBJ1-2
clone_size: NA
v_call: TRBV30
cdr3_nt: TGTGCCTGGGGATCCTATGGCTACACCTTC
cdr3_aa: CAWGSYGYTF

d_call: TRBD2
j_call: TRBJ2-5
clone_size: NA
v_call: TRBV5-6
cdr3_nt: TGTGCCAGCAGCTTGTGGGGGGGACTAGCTGGTGAGACCCAGTACTTC
cdr3_aa: CASSLWGGLAGETQYF

d_call: NA
j_call: TRBJ2-5
clone_size: NA
v_call: TRBV11-2
cdr3_nt: TGTGCCAGCAGCTTACGTATTAAGGAAAAAGAGACCCAGTACTTC
cdr3_aa: CASSLRIKEKETQYF

d_call: NA
j_call: TRBJ1-5
clone_size: NA
v_call: TRBV30
cdr3_nt: TGTGCCTGGAGTGTAGGCACACATAGCAATCAGCCCCAGCATTTT
cdr3_aa: CAWSVGTHSNQPQHF

d_call: NA
j_call: TRBJ2-2
clone_size: NA
v_call: TRBV5-1
cdr3_nt: TGCGCCAGCAGCTCGATAGAGGGCTTAACCGGGGAGCTGTTTTTT
cdr3_aa: CASSSIEGLTGELFF

d_call: NA
j_call: TRBJ2-7
clone_size: NA
v_call: TRBV5-4
cdr3_nt: TGTGCCAGCAGCACCCGTCCTAACTACGAGCAGTACTTC
cdr3_aa: CASSTRPNYEQYF

d_call: NA
j_call: TRBJ1-5
clone_size: NA
v_call: TRBV6-5
cdr3_nt: TGTGCCAGCAGTTACGACGGGTCCCTAAGTCCCCAGCATTTT
cdr3_aa: CASSYDGSLSPQHF

d_call: TRBD2
j_call: TRBJ2-3
clone_size: NA
v_call: TRBV28
cdr3_nt: TGTGCCAGCAGTCCCCGTTCCGGGACTAGTCCCCTTTCGCAGTATTTT
cdr3_aa: CASSPRSGTSPLSQYF

d_call: NA
j_call: TRBJ2-5
clone_size: NA
v_call: TRBV29-1
cdr3_nt: TGCAGCGTTGAAGACATGGCCACAGAGGACGAGACCCAGTACTTC
cdr3_aa: CSVEDMATEDETQYF

d_call: NA
j_call: TRBJ1-3
clone_size: NA
v_call: TRBV19
cdr3_nt: TGTGCCACCTCCTACAGGGATGCTGGAAACACCATATATTTT
cdr3_aa: CATSYRDAGNTIYF

d_call: NA
j_call: TRBJ1-1
clone_size: NA
v_call: TRBV5-6
cdr3_nt: TGTGCCAGCAGCTTGGGGGGCCCCATGTTAGGCACTGAAGCTTTCTTT
cdr3_aa: CASSLGGPMLGTEAFF

d_call: NA
j_call: TRBJ1-5
clone_size: few
v_call: TRBV4-1
cdr3_nt: TGCGCCAGCAGCCAAACTCTTAATCAGCCCCAGCATTTT
cdr3_aa: CASSQTLNQPQHF

d_call: NA
j_call: TRBJ2-7
clone_size: once
v_call: TRBV5-1
cdr3_nt: TGCGCCAGCACGAAAGAGGGAGCGACGGAATCCCCAGTCACCCAGTACTTC
cdr3_aa: CASTKEGATESPVTQYF

d_call: NA
j_call: TRBJ2-1
clone_size: NA
v_call: TRBV7-9
cdr3_nt: TGTGCCAGCAGCCCCCTTCTGTCCCCCTCCCATGAGCAGTTCTTC
cdr3_aa: CASSPLLSPSHEQFF

d_call: NA
j_call: TRBJ2-3
clone_size: NA
v_call: TRBV28
cdr3_nt: TGTGCCAGCAGTTTTCGGGGGGCAGGCGATACGCAGTATTTT
cdr3_aa: CASSFRGAGDTQYF

d_call: NA
j_call: TRBJ2-2
clone_size: NA
v_call: TRBV9
cdr3_nt: TGTGCCAGCAGCGAGGGTAGCACCGGGGAGCTGTTTTTT
cdr3_aa: CASSEGSTGELFF

d_call: NA
j_call: TRBJ2-7
clone_size: NA
v_call: TRBV5-4
cdr3_nt: TGTGCCAGCAGCCCCCGGGACGGTTACTACGAGCAGTACTTC
cdr3_aa: CASSPRDGYYEQYF

d_call: TRBD2
j_call: TRBJ2-7
clone_size: NA
v_call: TRBV14
cdr3_nt: TGTGCCAGCAGCCGCGGACTAGCGGGATCCTACGAGCAGTACTTC
cdr3_aa: CASSRGLAGSYEQYF

d_call: NA
j_call: TRBJ2-1
clone_size: NA
v_call: TRBV27
cdr3_nt: TGTGCCAGCAGTTCCAAAACGATTCCCAGGGTGCAGAACTACAATGAGCAGTTCTTC
cdr3_aa: CASSSKTIPRVQNYNEQFF

d_call: NA
j_call: TRBJ2-7
clone_size: NA
v_call: TRBV5-8
cdr3_nt: TGTGCCAGCAGCCCGGGGAACAGGAGACACTACGAGCAGTACTTC
cdr3_aa: CASSPGNRRHYEQYF